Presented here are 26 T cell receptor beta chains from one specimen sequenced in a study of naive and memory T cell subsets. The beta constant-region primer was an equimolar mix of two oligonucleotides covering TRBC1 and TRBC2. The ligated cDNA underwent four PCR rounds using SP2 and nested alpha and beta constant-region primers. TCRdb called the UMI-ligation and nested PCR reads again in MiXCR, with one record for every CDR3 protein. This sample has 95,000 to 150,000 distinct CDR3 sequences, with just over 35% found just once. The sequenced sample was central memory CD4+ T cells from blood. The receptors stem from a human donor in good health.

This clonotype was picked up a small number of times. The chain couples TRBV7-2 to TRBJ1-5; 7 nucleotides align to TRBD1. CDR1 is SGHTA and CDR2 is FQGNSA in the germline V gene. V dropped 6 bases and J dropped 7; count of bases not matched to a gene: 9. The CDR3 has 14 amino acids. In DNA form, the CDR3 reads TGTGCCAGCAGGGATAACAGGGGCGCCCAGCCCCAGCATTTT. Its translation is CASRDNRGAQPQHF.

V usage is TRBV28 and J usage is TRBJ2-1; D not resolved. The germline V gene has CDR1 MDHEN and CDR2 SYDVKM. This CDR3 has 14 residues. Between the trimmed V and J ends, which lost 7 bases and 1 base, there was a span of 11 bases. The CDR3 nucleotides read TGTGCCAGCACGGCTGGAAGTTCCTACAATGAGCAGTTCTTC. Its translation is CASTAGSSYNEQFF. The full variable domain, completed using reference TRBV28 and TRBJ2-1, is DVKVTQSSRYLVKRTGEKVFLECVQDMDHENMFWYRQDPGLGLRLIYFSYDVKMKEKGDIPEGYSVSREKKERFSLILESASTNQTSMYLCASTAGSSYNEQFFGPGTRLTVL.

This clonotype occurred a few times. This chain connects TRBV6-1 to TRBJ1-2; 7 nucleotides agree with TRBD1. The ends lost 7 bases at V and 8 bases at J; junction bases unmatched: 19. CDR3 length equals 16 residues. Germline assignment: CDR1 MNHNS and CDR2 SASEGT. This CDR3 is CASTGSIFGTDTGYTF. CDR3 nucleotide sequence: TGTGCCAGCACTGGGAGTATTTTCGGGACAGATACCGGCTACACCTTC.

The CDR3 nucleotides are TGTGCCAGCAGTTTTCGGGGCACCAAGAATCAGCCCCAGCATTTT. Translating gives CASSFRGTKNQPQHF. The V and J genes are TRBV12-3 or TRBV12-4 and TRBJ1-5, with TRBD1 as a possible D gene (5 bases). V dropped 3 bases and J dropped 4 bases, with 13 bases sitting between them. The CDR3 runs 15 residues.

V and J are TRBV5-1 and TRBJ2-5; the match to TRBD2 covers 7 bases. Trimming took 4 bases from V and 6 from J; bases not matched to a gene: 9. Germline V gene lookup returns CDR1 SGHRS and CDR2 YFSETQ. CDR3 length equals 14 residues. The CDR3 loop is CASSPERDHKTQYF. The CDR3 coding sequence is TGCGCCAGCAGCCCGGAGCGGGACCATAAGACCCAGTACTTC.

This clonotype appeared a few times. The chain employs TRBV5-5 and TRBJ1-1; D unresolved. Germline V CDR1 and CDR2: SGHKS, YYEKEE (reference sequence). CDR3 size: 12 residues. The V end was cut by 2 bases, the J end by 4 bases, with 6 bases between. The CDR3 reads CASSFISTEAFF. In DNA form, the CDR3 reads TGTGCCAGCAGCTTTATATCCACTGAAGCTTTCTTT.

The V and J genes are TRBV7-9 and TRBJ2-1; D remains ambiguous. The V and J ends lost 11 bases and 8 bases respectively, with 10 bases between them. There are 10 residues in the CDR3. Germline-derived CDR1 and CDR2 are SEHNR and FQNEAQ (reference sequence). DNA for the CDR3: TGTGCCCTCATCGCGGATGAGCAGTTCTTC. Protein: CALIADEQFF.

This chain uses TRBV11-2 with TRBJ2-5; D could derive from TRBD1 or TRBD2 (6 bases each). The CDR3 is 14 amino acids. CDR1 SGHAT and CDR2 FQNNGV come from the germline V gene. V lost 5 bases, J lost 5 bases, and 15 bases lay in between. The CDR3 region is CASSADRGRETQYF. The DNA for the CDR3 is TGTGCCAGCAGCGCGGACAGAGGGAGGGAGACCCAGTACTTC.

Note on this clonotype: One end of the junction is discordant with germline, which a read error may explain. CDR3 DNA sequence: TGTGCCAGCAGCTTAACTAGCGGACCCACAGATGCGCAGTATTTT. Encoded protein: CASSLTSGPTDAQYF. The gene calls are TRBV7-2 and TRBJ2-3; 8 bases fit TRBD2. The CDR3 runs 15 residues. Germline CDR1 reads SGHTA; CDR2 reads FQGNSA.

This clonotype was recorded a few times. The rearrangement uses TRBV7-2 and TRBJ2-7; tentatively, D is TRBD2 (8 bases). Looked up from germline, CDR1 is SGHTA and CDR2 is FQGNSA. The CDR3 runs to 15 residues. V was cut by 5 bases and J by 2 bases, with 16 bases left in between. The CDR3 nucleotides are TGTGCCAGCAGCCCCGAGCGGGGGACAGCCTACGAGCAGTACTTC. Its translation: CASSPERGTAYEQYF.

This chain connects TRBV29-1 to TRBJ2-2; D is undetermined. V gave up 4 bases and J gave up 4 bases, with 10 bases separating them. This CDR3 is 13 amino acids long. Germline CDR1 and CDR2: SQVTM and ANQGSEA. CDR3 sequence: CSVASRLTGELFF. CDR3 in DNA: TGCAGCGTTGCTTCCAGGCTCACCGGGGAGCTGTTTTTT.

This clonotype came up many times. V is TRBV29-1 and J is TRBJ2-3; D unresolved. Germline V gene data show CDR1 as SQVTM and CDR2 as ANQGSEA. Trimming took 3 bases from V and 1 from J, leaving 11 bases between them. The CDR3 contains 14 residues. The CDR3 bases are TGCAGCGTTGAGAAAGGGATGGGCACAGATACGCAGTATTTT. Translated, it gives CSVEKGMGTDTQYF.

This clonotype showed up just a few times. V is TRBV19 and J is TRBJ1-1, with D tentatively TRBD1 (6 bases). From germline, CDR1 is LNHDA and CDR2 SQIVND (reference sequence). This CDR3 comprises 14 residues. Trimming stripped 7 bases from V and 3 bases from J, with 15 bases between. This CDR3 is CASKEGGRYTEAFF. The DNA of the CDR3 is TGTGCCAGTAAAGAGGGGGGCCGGTACACTGAAGCTTTCTTT.

CDR3 in amino acids: CASSQGSNEQFF. Written as DNA, the CDR3 is TGTGCCAGCAGCCAAGGGAGCAATGAGCAGTTCTTC. The gene calls are TRBV3-1 and TRBJ2-1, with unresolved D. The CDR3 spans 12 residues. V lost 1 base and J lost 6, with 4 bases in between. CDR1 and CDR2 (germline): LGHDT, YNNKEL (reference sequence).

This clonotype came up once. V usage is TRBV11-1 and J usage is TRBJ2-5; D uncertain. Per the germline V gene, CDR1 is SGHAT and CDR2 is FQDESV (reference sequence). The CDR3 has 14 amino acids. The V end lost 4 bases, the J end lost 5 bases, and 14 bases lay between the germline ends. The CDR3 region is CASSSPPAKETQYF. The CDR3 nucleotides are TGTGCCAGCAGCTCACCGCCAGCGAAGGAGACCCAGTACTTC.

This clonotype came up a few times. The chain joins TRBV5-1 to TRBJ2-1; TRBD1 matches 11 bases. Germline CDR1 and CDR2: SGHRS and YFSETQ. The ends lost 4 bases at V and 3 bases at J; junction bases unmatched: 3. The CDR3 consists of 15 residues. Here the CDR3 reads CASSTGQGVYNEQFF. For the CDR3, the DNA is TGCGCCAGCAGCACGGGACAGGGGGTCTACAATGAGCAGTTCTTC. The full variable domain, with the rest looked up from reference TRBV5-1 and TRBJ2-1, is KAGVTQTPRYLIKTRGQQVTLSCSPISGHRSVSWYQQTPGQGLQFLFEYFSETQRNKGNFPGRFSGRQFSNSRSEMNVSTLELGDSALYLCASSTGQGVYNEQFFGPGTRLTVL.

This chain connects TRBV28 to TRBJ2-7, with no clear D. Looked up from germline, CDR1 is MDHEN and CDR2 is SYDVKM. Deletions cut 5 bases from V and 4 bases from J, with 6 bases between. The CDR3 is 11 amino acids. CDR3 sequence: CASSGFYEQYF. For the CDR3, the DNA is TGTGCCAGCAGTGGATTTTACGAGCAGTACTTC.

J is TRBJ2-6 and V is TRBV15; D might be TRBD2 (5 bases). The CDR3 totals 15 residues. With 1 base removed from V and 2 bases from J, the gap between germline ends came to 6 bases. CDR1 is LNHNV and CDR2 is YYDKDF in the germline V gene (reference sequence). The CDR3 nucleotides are TGTGCCACCAGCAGAGCGGGGACTGGGGCCAACGTCCTGACTTTC. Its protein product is CATSRAGTGANVLTF.

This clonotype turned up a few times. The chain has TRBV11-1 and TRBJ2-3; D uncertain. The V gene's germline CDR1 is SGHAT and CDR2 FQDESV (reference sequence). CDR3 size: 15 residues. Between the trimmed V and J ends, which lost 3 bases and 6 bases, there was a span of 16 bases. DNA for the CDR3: TGTGCCAGCAGCTTCCTCGCTAGTTTTACCGATACGCAGTATTTT. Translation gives CASSFLASFTDTQYF.

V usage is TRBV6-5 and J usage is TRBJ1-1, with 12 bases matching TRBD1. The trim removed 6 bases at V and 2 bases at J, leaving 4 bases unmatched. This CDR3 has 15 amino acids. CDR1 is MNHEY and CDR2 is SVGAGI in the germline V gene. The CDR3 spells CASRGTGGGNTEAFF. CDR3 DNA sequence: TGTGCCAGCAGAGGGACAGGGGGCGGCAACACTGAAGCTTTCTTT.

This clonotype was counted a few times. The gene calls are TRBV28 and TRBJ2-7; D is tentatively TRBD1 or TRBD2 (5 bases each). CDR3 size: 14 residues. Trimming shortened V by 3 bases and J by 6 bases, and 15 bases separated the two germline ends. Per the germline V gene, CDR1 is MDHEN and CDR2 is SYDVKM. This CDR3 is CASSFAGTLGEQYF. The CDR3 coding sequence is TGTGCCAGCAGTTTTGCCGGGACCCTGGGCGAGCAGTACTTC.

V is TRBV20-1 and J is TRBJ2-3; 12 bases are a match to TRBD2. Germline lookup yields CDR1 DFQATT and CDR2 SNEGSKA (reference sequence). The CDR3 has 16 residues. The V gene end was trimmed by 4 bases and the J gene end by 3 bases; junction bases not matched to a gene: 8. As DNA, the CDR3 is TGCAGTGCTAACCTCCTAGCGGGAGGGCTGACAGATACGCAGTATTTT. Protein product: CSANLLAGGLTDTQYF.

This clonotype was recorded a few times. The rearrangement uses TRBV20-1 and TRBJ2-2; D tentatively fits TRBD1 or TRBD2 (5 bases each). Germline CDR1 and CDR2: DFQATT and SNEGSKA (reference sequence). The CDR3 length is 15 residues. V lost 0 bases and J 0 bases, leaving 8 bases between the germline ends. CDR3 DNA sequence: TGCAGTGCTAGAGAGGGGACGGCGAACACCGGGGAGCTGTTTTTT. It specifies CSAREGTANTGELFF.

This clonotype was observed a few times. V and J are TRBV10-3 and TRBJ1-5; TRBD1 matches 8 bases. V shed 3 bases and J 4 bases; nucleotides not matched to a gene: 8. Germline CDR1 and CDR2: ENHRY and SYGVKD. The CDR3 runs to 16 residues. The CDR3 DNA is TGTGCCATCAGTGACACGGACAGGGTGATAAATCAGCCCCAGCATTTT. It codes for CAISDTDRVINQPQHF.

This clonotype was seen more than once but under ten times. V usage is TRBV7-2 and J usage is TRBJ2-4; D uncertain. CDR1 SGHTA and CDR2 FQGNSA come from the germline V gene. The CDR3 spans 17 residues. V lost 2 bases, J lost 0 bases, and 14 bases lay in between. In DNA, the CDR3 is TGTGCCAGCAGCTTAAGGTCCAGATTTCTAGCCAAAAACATTCAGTACTTC. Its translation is CASSLRSRFLAKNIQYF. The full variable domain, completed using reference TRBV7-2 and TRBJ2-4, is GAGVSQSPSNKVTEKGKDVELRCDPISGHTALYWYRQSLGQGLEFLIYFQGNSAPDKSGLPSDRFSAERTGGSVSTLTIQRTQQEDSAVYLCASSLRSRFLAKNIQYFGAGTRLSVL.

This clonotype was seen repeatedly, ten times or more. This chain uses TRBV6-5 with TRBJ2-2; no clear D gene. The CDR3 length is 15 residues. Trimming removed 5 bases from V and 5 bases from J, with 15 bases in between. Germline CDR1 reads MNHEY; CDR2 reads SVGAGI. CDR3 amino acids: CASSLARVGTGELFF. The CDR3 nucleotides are TGTGCCAGCAGTCTCGCCCGGGTAGGAACCGGGGAGCTGTTTTTT.